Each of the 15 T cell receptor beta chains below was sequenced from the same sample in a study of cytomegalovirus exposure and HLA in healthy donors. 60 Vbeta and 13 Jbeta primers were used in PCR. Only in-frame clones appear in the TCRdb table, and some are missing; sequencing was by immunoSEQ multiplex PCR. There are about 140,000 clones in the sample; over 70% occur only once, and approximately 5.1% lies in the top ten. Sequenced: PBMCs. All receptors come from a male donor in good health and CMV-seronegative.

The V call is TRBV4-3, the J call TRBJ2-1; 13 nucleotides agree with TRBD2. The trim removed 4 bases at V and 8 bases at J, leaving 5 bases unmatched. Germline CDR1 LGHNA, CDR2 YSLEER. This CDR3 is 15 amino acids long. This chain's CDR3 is CASSLLAGGTDEQFF. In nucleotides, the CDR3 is TGCGCCAGCAGCCTACTAGCGGGGGGGACCGATGAGCAGTTCTTC.

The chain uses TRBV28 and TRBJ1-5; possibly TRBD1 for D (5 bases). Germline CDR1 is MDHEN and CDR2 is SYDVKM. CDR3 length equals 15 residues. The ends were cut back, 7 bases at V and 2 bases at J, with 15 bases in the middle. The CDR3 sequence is CASIGGSVGNQPQHF. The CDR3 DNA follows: TGTGCCAGCATCGGGGGGTCGGTTGGCAATCAGCCCCAGCATTTT.

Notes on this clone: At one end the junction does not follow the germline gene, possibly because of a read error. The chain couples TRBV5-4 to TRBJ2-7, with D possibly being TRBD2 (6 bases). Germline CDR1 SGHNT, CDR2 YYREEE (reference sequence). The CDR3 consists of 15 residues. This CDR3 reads CASSQSRDALYEQYF. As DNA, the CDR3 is TGCGCCAGCAGCCAATCGCGGGACGCACTCTACGAGCAGTACTTC.

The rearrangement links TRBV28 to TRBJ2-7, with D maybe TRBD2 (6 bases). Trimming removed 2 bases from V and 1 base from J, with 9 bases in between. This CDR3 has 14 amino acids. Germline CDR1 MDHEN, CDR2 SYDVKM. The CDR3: CASSLAGLSYEQYF. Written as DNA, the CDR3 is TGTGCCAGCAGTTTAGCGGGACTTTCCTACGAGCAGTACTTC. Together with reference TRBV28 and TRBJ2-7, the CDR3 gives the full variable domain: DVKVTQSSRYLVKRTGEKVFLECVQDMDHENMFWYRQDPGLGLRLIYFSYDVKMKEKGDIPEGYSVSREKKERFSLILESASTNQTSMYLCASSLAGLSYEQYFGPGTRLTVT.

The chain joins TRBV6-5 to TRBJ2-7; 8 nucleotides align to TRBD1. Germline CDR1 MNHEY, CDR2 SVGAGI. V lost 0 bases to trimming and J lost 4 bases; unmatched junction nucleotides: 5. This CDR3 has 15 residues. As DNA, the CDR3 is TGTGCCAGCAGTTACTCATTGACAGGGGTGTACGAGCAGTACTTC. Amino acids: CASSYSLTGVYEQYF.

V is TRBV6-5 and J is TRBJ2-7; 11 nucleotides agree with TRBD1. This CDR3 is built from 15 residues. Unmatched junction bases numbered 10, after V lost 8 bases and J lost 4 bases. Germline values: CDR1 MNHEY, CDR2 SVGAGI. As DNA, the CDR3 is TGTGCCAGCCAGTTCTACGGGACAGGGGGTTACGAGCAGTACTTC. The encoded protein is CASQFYGTGGYEQYF.

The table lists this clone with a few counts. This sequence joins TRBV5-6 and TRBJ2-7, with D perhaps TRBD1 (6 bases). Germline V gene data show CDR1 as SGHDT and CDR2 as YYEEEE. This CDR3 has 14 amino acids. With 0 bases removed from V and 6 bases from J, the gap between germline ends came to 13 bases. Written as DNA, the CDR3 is TGTGCCAGCAGCTTGGCAGGCAGCAGGGGCGAGCAGTACTTC. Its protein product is CASSLAGSRGEQYF.

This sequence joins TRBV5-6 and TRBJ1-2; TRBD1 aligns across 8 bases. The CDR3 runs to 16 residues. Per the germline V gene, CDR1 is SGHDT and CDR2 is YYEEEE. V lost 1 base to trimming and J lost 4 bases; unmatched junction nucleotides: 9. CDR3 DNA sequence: TGTGCCAGCAGCTTGTCAGGGGGCGCCCCGGTCTATGGCTACACCTTC. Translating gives CASSLSGGAPVYGYTF.

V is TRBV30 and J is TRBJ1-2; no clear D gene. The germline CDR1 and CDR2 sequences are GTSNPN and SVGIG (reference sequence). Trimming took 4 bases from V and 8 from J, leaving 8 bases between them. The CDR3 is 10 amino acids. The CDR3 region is CAWNGGGYTF. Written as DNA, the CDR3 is TGTGCCTGGAACGGAGGAGGCTACACCTTC.

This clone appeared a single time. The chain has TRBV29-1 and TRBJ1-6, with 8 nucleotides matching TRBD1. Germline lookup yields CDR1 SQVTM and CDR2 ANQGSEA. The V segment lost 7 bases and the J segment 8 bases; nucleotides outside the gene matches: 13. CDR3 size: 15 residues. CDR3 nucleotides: TGCAGCGCTACCGAATGGACAGGGACGGATTCACCCCTCCACTTT. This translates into CSATEWTGTDSPLHF.

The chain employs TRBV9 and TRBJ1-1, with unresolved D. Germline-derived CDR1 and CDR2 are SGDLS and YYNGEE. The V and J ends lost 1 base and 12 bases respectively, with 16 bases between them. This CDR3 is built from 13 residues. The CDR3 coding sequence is TGTGCCAGCAGCGTATTAGAGAAGGGCGGGTCTTTCTTT. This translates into CASSVLEKGGSFF.

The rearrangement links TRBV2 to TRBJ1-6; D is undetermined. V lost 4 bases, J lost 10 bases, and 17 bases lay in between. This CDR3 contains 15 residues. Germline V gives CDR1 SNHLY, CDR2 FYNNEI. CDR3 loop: CASSVEGGRESPLHF. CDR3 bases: TGTGCCAGCAGTGTAGAAGGAGGGAGAGAATCACCCCTCCACTTT.

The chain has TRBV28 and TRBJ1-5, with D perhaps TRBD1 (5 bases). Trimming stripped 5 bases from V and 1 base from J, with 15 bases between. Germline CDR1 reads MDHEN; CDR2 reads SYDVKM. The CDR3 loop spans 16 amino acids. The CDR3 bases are TGTGCCAGCAGTCCCCCGCAGGGATGGAGCAATCAGCCCCAGCATTTT. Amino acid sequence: CASSPPQGWSNQPQHF.

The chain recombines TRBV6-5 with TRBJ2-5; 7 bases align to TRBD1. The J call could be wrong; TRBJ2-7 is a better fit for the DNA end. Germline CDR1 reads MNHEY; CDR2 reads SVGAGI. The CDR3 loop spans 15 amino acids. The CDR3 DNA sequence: TGTGCCAGCAGTTCCTCCCAGGGGACAGCCTACGAGCAGTACTTC. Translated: CASSSSQGTAYEQYF.

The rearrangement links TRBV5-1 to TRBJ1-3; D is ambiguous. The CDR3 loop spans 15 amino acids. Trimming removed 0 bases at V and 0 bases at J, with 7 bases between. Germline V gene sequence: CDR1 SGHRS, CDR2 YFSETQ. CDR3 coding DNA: TGCGCCAGCAGCTTGGATTGGAGCTCTGGAAACACCATATATTTT. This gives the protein CASSLDWSSGNTIYF.